This T cell receptor beta chain was captured by sequencing in a study of beta chain features in type 1 diabetes. A note on this clone: The antigen remains undetermined.

The germline CDR1 and CDR2 sequences are SGHVS and FNYEAQ. Trimming stripped 4 bases from V and 12 bases from J, with 19 bases between. The CDR3 sequence is 14 residues long. Expressed TCRB transcripts were sequenced, since all the RNA that had been isolated was reverse transcribed. Clones were sequenced by immunoSEQ multiplex PCR, and TCRdb holds only the in-frame ones, with some missing. This repertoire shows hundreds of thousands of clones, roughly 16% found once; its top ten account for under 0.095%. General study findings and limits: Shorter templates may be favored by PCR, equally so in patients and controls.

This clonotype was obtained from a man between 18 and 29 years old in good health. Specimen: naive CD4+ T cells from blood. The chain carries TRBV7-6 and TRBJ2-1, with a possible D match to TRBD1 (7 bases). The CDR3 region is CASSSFRGRGTQFF. CDR3 bases: TGTGCCAGCAGCTCTTTTAGGGGGCGGGGAACGCAGTTCTTC.